This is a list of T cell receptor beta chains from one sample in a study of a mutant IDH1 vaccine in newly diagnosed glioma. Sequenced by immunoSEQ multiplex PCR; TCRdb stores in-frame clones only, minus some. The data show about 85,000 clones, with roughly 91% seen just once and approximately 0.8% held by the top ten. These receptors are not linked to any known antigen. This material consisted of PBMCs, taken from a glioma patient whose treatment included an IDH1 peptide vaccine. Source of these receptors: a woman between 45 and 60 years old with glioma. Each CDR3 is given with its conserved first and last residue. A D gene is named only where the DNA matches it firmly. Size tells how often a clone was seen (once, few, many) or the class of an expanded clone, and some rows leave it out.

d_call: NA; v_call: TRBV22-1; j_call: TRBJ1-5; clone_size: NA; cdr3_aa: CPGSGGGRGQPQHF; cdr3_nt: TGTCCTGGGAGCGGGGGGGGCCGCGGACAGCCCCAGCATTTT
d_call: NA; v_call: TRBV28; j_call: TRBJ2-1; clone_size: NA; cdr3_aa: CASNVGRGNNEQFF; cdr3_nt: TGTGCCAGCAACGTAGGGCGGGGAAACAATGAGCAGTTCTTC
d_call: TRBD1; v_call: TRBV5-1; j_call: TRBJ2-2; clone_size: NA; cdr3_aa: CASSPGTAKNTGELFF; cdr3_nt: TGCGCCAGCAGCCCCGGGACAGCTAAGAACACCGGGGAGCTGTTTTTT
d_call: NA; v_call: TRBV6-5; j_call: TRBJ2-1; clone_size: NA; cdr3_aa: CASKLQLLSYNEQFF; cdr3_nt: TGTGCCAGCAAACTACAGCTTCTCTCCTACAATGAGCAGTTCTTC
d_call: NA; v_call: TRBV10-3; j_call: TRBJ1-3; clone_size: NA; cdr3_aa: CAISSRGGSGNTIYF; cdr3_nt: TGTGCCATCAGCTCTCGGGGGGGCAGTGGAAACACCATATATTTT
d_call: TRBD2; v_call: TRBV5-8; j_call: TRBJ2-1; clone_size: NA; cdr3_aa: CASSLAGREAYNEQFF; cdr3_nt: TGTGCCAGCAGCTTGGCCGGGCGGGAGGCTTACAATGAGCAGTTCTTC
d_call: NA; v_call: TRBV7-9; j_call: TRBJ1-3; clone_size: NA; cdr3_aa: CASSETRNTIYF; cdr3_nt: TGTGCCAGCAGCGAAACTAGAAACACCATATATTTT
d_call: TRBD1; v_call: TRBV10-2; j_call: TRBJ1-4; clone_size: NA; cdr3_aa: CASRPGQASGDEKLFF; cdr3_nt: TGCGCCAGCAGACCGGGACAGGCCTCAGGTGACGAAAAACTGTTTTTT
d_call: TRBD2; v_call: TRBV2; j_call: TRBJ2-1; clone_size: once; cdr3_aa: CASSISGRNEQFF; cdr3_nt: TGTGCCAGCAGTATTAGCGGGAGAAATGAGCAGTTCTTC
d_call: TRBD1; v_call: TRBV29-1; j_call: TRBJ1-2; clone_size: NA; cdr3_aa: CSVADRANYGYTF; cdr3_nt: TGCAGCGTCGCGGACAGGGCTAACTATGGCTACACCTTC
d_call: TRBD2; v_call: TRBV11-2; j_call: TRBJ2-3; clone_size: NA; cdr3_aa: CASSLEAGGREGTQYF; cdr3_nt: TGTGCCAGCAGCTTAGAAGCGGGAGGGCGGGAAGGCACGCAGTATTTT
d_call: TRBD2; v_call: TRBV28; j_call: TRBJ2-5; clone_size: NA; cdr3_aa: CASIEGRAREKEETQYF; cdr3_nt: TGTGCCAGCATCGAGGGCAGGGCGCGGGAGAAGGAAGAGACCCAGTACTTC
d_call: TRBD1; v_call: TRBV11-2; j_call: TRBJ1-1; clone_size: NA; cdr3_aa: CASSFQGGAGAEAFF; cdr3_nt: TGTGCCAGCAGCTTCCAAGGGGGCGCGGGAGCTGAAGCTTTCTTT
d_call: NA; v_call: TRBV28; j_call: TRBJ1-3; clone_size: NA; cdr3_aa: CASSFHGTGNTIYF; cdr3_nt: TGTGCCAGCAGTTTTCACGGGACTGGAAACACCATATATTTT
d_call: NA; v_call: TRBV2; j_call: TRBJ1-2; clone_size: NA; cdr3_aa: CASSEARGEVSYGYTF; cdr3_nt: TGTGCCAGCAGTGAAGCGAGGGGGGAGGTCAGCTATGGCTACACCTTC
d_call: TRBD1; v_call: TRBV7-9; j_call: TRBJ2-5; clone_size: NA; cdr3_aa: CASSDAPGRGPQETQYF; cdr3_nt: TGTGCCAGCAGCGACGCGCCGGGCAGGGGGCCGCAAGAGACCCAGTACTTC
d_call: NA; v_call: TRBV5-1; j_call: TRBJ1-4; clone_size: NA; cdr3_aa: CASSFQSATNEKLFF; cdr3_nt: TGCGCCAGCAGCTTTCAGAGTGCAACTAATGAAAAACTGTTTTTT
d_call: NA; v_call: TRBV30; j_call: TRBJ1-1; clone_size: NA; cdr3_aa: CAWSNLGNTEAFF; cdr3_nt: TGTGCCTGGAGTAACCTAGGAAACACTGAAGCTTTCTTT
d_call: NA; v_call: TRBV27; j_call: TRBJ2-7; clone_size: NA; cdr3_aa: CASSPPTIPYEQYF; cdr3_nt: TGTGCCAGCAGTCCACCTACCATCCCCTACGAGCAGTACTTC
d_call: NA; v_call: TRBV5-1; j_call: TRBJ2-7; clone_size: NA; cdr3_aa: CASSPFGSYEQYF; cdr3_nt: TGCGCCAGCAGCCCCTTTGGGAGCTACGAGCAGTACTTC